The 21 T cell receptor beta chains listed next were all sequenced from one sample in a study of long-term antiretroviral therapy in people with HIV. It was version v3.0 of the immunoSEQ assay that was run at survey level. The method was immunoSEQ multiplex PCR; TCRdb's version includes in-frame clones alone and lacks a portion of them. The sample gives some 23,000 clones, 75% to 85% of which show up once; around 5% is in the top ten. This material consisted of unsorted PBMCs, taken 0.5 years after starting antiretroviral therapy. Source of these receptors: a woman between 35 and 50 years old with HIV.

This chain uses TRBV23-1 with TRBJ1-6; D possibly corresponds to TRBD1 (5 bases). TRBV23-1 is an ORF; its function is uncertain. The CDR3 has 17 amino acids. The V end was cut by 4 bases, the J end by 7 bases, with 20 bases between. The CDR3 sequence: CASSRSRGFRRNSPLHF. Here the CDR3 DNA reads TGCGCCAGCAGTCGCTCGAGGGGATTTAGGAGGAATTCACCCCTCCACTTT.

J is TRBJ2-5 and V is TRBV5-5; 9 nucleotides match TRBD1. CDR3 size: 15 residues. J lost 4 bases, V lost 3 bases, and 7 bases had no gene match. Germline-derived CDR1 and CDR2 are SGHKS and YYEKEE (reference sequence). The CDR3: CASSSLMDRGETQYF. As DNA, the CDR3 is TGTGCCAGCAGCTCACTAATGGACAGGGGAGAGACCCAGTACTTC.

This clone has only a few counts. This chain uses TRBV7-7 with TRBJ2-2; D unresolved. The CDR3 has 14 amino acids. Trimming removed 5 bases at V and 5 bases at J, with 12 bases between. CDR1 is SSHAT, CDR2 FNYEAQ, per germline (reference sequence). Here the CDR3 reads CASSQAFGTGELFF. CDR3 sequence (DNA): TGTGCCAGCAGCCAGGCCTTTGGAACCGGGGAGCTGTTTTTT.

V and J are TRBV5-1 and TRBJ2-7, with a tentative D call TRBD1 (5 bases). Germline values: CDR1 SGHRS, CDR2 YFSETQ. The CDR3 sequence is 11 residues long. Deletions cut 4 bases from V and 3 bases from J, with 5 bases between. The chain's CDR3 is CASSDSYEQYF. Written as DNA, the CDR3 is TGCGCCAGCAGCGACAGCTACGAGCAGTACTTC. Looking up the rest from reference TRBV5-1 and TRBJ2-7 gives the full variable domain: KAGVTQTPRYLIKTRGQQVTLSCSPISGHRSVSWYQQTPGQGLQFLFEYFSETQRNKGNFPGRFSGRQFSNSRSEMNVSTLELGDSALYLCASSDSYEQYFGPGTRLTVT.

The chain links TRBV7-3 to TRBJ2-4; D could derive from TRBD1 or TRBD2 (6 bases each). The CDR3 covers 16 residues. Trimming left V 2 bases short and J 1 base short, with 12 bases between. CDR1 SGHTA and CDR2 FQGTGA come from the germline V gene. The CDR3, as DNA: TGTGCCAGCAGCTTAGGGGGGCATGGGGCCAAAAACATTCAGTACTTC. Amino acids: CASSLGGHGAKNIQYF.

This chain uses TRBV28 with TRBJ2-7; D is undetermined. The CDR3 sequence is 15 residues long. V shed 5 bases and J shed 0 bases, with 14 bases lying between them. CDR1 is MDHEN, CDR2 SYDVKM, per germline. CDR3: CASSPRLLSSYEQYF. DNA of the CDR3: TGTGCCAGCAGTCCTCGACTTCTTAGCTCCTACGAGCAGTACTTC.

The chain combines TRBV10-3 with TRBJ2-2; 8 positions agree with TRBD1. The CDR3 totals 16 residues. Germline V gene sequence: CDR1 ENHRY, CDR2 SYGVKD. After removal of 3 bases from V and 6 bases from J, the junction contained 9 bases not matched to a gene. CDR3 amino acids: CAISDTGQGGAGELFF. CDR3 bases: TGTGCCATCAGTGATACTGGACAGGGTGGCGCCGGGGAGCTGTTTTTT.

The V call is TRBV6-5, the J call TRBJ2-2; no clear D gene. This CDR3 has 13 residues. Trimming removed 5 bases from V and 3 bases from J, with 7 bases in between. CDR1 and CDR2 (germline): MNHEY, SVGAGI. The CDR3 loop reads CASSQPDTGELFF. Here the CDR3 DNA reads TGTGCCAGCAGTCAACCGGACACCGGGGAGCTGTTTTTT.

J is TRBJ1-4 and V is TRBV15; tentative D call: TRBD1 (6 bases). The CDR3 contains 18 residues. Trimming stripped 1 base from V and 3 bases from J, with 18 bases between. Germline values: CDR1 LNHNV, CDR2 YYDKDF (reference sequence). The CDR3 region has the DNA TGTGCCACCAGCAGAGTCCTGGGGAATCGGGGGCCTAATGAAAAACTGTTTTTT. Its translation: CATSRVLGNRGPNEKLFF.

This clone was counted only a few times. The chain couples TRBV19 to TRBJ1-2; D is undetermined. The V end lost 5 bases, the J end lost 8 bases, and 12 bases lay between the germline ends. The CDR3 runs 12 residues. In germline, CDR1 is LNHDA, CDR2 SQIVND (reference sequence). DNA for the CDR3: TGTGCCAGTAGTTGGTCAGGTGGCGGCTACACCTTC. It is translated as CASSWSGGGYTF.

The chain recombines TRBV28 with TRBJ1-6, with D perhaps matching TRBD1 (5 bases). The CDR3 sequence is 15 residues long. CDR1 and CDR2 from the germline V gene are MDHEN and SYDVKM. V was pared by 2 bases and J by 6 bases, with 11 bases between. DNA of the CDR3: TGTGCCAGCAGTTTAGGGGACGGGATTAATTCACCCCTCCACTTT. Protein sequence: CASSLGDGINSPLHF.

The V and J genes are TRBV19 and TRBJ2-3, with D unresolved. CDR3 length: 12 residues. Germline V gene data show CDR1 as LNHDA and CDR2 as SQIVND (reference sequence). The ends were cut back, 3 bases at V and 4 bases at J, with 5 bases in the middle. This CDR3 reads CASSMAPDTQYF. CDR3 DNA: TGTGCCAGTAGTATGGCCCCAGATACGCAGTATTTT.

J is TRBJ2-1 and V is TRBV29-1; 7 nucleotides line up with TRBD1. V lost 3 bases and J lost 6; bases outside the gene matches: 5. The germline CDR1 and CDR2 sequences are SQVTM and ANQGSEA. The CDR3 extends over 13 amino acids. CDR3 in DNA: TGCAGCGTTGATAGACAGGGTTTCAATGAGCAGTTCTTC. Translating gives CSVDRQGFNEQFF.

The genes are TRBV9 and TRBJ2-5; 8 bases are shared with TRBD2. The CDR3 covers 15 residues. Germline values: CDR1 SGDLS, CDR2 YYNGEE. The J segment lost 5 bases and the V segment lost 4 bases, leaving 10 bases of the junction unmatched. The CDR3 coding sequence is TGTGCCAGCAGCCCCGGCTGGCGGGAGGTGGAGACCCAGTACTTC. Amino acids: CASSPGWREVETQYF.

The gene calls are TRBV29-1 and TRBJ2-5; D is ambiguous. V was pared by 3 bases and J by 4 bases, with 3 bases between. The CDR3 length is 10 residues. Looked up from germline, CDR1 is SQVTM and CDR2 is ANQGSEA. In DNA, the CDR3 is TGCAGCGTTGACGCAGAGACCCAGTACTTC. Translation: CSVDAETQYF.

This clone is medium-sized in the sample. The rearrangement joins TRBV19 to TRBJ2-1; 7 bases agree with TRBD2. The V and J ends lost 5 bases and 1 base, in that order; junction bases with no gene match: 2. The CDR3 is made up of 14 amino acids. Germline V gene lookup returns CDR1 LNHDA and CDR2 SQIVND (reference sequence). The DNA for the CDR3 is TGTGCCAGTAGTGTCGGGGGGTCCTACAATGAGCAGTTCTTC. This codes for CASSVGGSYNEQFF.

This clone counts as medium-sized (0.01 to 0.1%). This chain links TRBV19 with TRBJ1-2, with no clear D. The CDR3 length is 14 residues. Germline loops: CDR1 LNHDA, CDR2 SQIVND (reference sequence). V dropped 5 bases and J dropped 2 bases, with 12 bases sitting between them. The CDR3 spells CASSRRQENYGYTF. For the CDR3, the DNA is TGTGCCAGTAGTCGCCGACAAGAGAACTATGGCTACACCTTC.

The chain employs TRBV7-2 and TRBJ1-5; 7 bases map to TRBD1. This CDR3 is built from 17 residues. Germline V gene sequence: CDR1 SGHTA, CDR2 FQGNSA. V shed 5 bases, J shed 6 bases, and the junction held 16 bases outside the gene matches. CDR3 amino acids: CASSRSFSRGFAQPQHF. CDR3 in DNA: TGTGCCAGCAGCCGCTCTTTCTCCAGGGGGTTCGCTCAGCCCCAGCATTTT.

The V and J genes are TRBV12-5 and TRBJ2-1; tentatively, D is TRBD1 (6 bases). Germline V gives CDR1 LGHNT, CDR2 FRNRAP. V lost 1 base and J 6 bases, leaving 13 bases between the germline ends. CDR3 length equals 15 residues. This chain's CDR3 is CASGLGDNRGNEQFF. The CDR3 DNA reads as TGTGCTAGTGGTTTGGGGGACAACCGGGGCAATGAGCAGTTCTTC.

This clone was picked up one time. The J gene is TRBJ1-3, the V gene TRBV19, with D maybe TRBD1 (5 bases). The V end was cut by 6 bases, the J end by 0 bases, with 21 bases between. This CDR3 region has 18 residues. Per the germline V gene, CDR1 is LNHDA and CDR2 is SQIVND (reference sequence). The CDR3 region has the DNA TGTGCCAGTAGCTCATACCCAGCGTTGGGGCCCTCTGGAAACACCATATATTTT. Residues: CASSSYPALGPSGNTIYF.

The chain is built from TRBV7-9 and TRBJ2-1; 8 bases agree with TRBD1. Unmatched junction bases numbered 11, after V lost 0 bases and J lost 7 bases. CDR3 size: 17 residues. The V gene's germline CDR1 is SEHNR and CDR2 FQNEAQ (reference sequence). CDR3 sequence reads: CASSLAGPAGGKNEQFF. In DNA, the CDR3 is TGTGCCAGCAGCTTAGCTGGGCCCGCAGGGGGCAAGAATGAGCAGTTCTTC.